These 15 T cell receptor beta chains originate from one sample sequenced in a study of a mutant IDH1 vaccine in newly diagnosed glioma. The antigens for these receptors are not known. Described time point: week 5, during vaccination. In the vaccine, a single dose held 300 ug of the mutant IDH1 20-mer peptide, along with topical imiquimod. TCRdb's table, derived via immunoSEQ multiplex PCR, lists solely in-frame clones and lacks some. Among tens of thousands of clones listed, about 89% were seen once. The sequencing here drew on PBMCs, taken from a glioma patient whose treatment included an IDH1 peptide vaccine. The receptors shown here come from a man aged 50-60 years with glioma.

The chain couples TRBV5-1 to TRBJ2-1; D is ambiguous. Germline V CDR1 and CDR2: SGHRS, YFSETQ. Trimming removed 0 bases at V and 7 bases at J, with 14 bases between. The CDR3 extends over 15 amino acids. The CDR3 DNA sequence: TGCGCCAGCAGCTTGGAACAGCCCGGCTCAAATGAGCAGTTCTTC. This translates into CASSLEQPGSNEQFF.

The chain links TRBV5-6 to TRBJ1-3; no reliable D call. Per germline, CDR1 SGHDT and CDR2 YYEEEE. The CDR3 contains 13 residues. V lost 4 bases, J lost 4 bases, and 9 bases lay in between. Written as DNA, the CDR3 is TGTGCCAGCAGCCGGAACCGGGGAAACACCATATATTTT. Amino acids: CASSRNRGNTIYF.

The genes are TRBV6-5 and TRBJ1-2; possibly TRBD1 for D (6 bases). The CDR3 runs to 15 residues. Trimming removed 2 bases at V and 3 bases at J, with 13 bases between. In germline, CDR1 is MNHEY, CDR2 SVGAGI. Here the CDR3 DNA reads TGTGCCAGCAGTTACGGGGCAGGGGCTGACTATGGCTACACCTTC. This sequence encodes CASSYGAGADYGYTF.

The genes are TRBV5-6 and TRBJ2-3; the match to TRBD1 covers 7 bases. V lost 1 base to trimming and J lost 4 bases; unmatched junction nucleotides: 9. This CDR3 comprises 16 residues. From germline, CDR1 is SGHDT and CDR2 YYEEEE. The CDR3 coding sequence is TGTGCCAGCAGCTTGAGGACAGGCCACGACGCAGATACGCAGTATTTT. This encodes CASSLRTGHDADTQYF.

The J gene is TRBJ2-3, the V gene TRBV5-1; 11 positions match TRBD2. The CDR3 is 17 residues long. In germline, CDR1 is SGHRS, CDR2 YFSETQ. With 4 bases clipped from V and 5 bases from J, the junction kept 12 bases outside the gene matches. CDR3: CASSPQGVAGGRDTQYF. CDR3 in DNA: TGCGCCAGCAGCCCACAGGGAGTAGCGGGGGGGAGAGATACGCAGTATTTT.

V gene TRBV19 combines with J gene TRBJ1-5, with 7 bases fitting TRBD1. Per the germline V gene, CDR1 is LNHDA and CDR2 is SQIVND (reference sequence). The trim removed 7 bases at V and 10 bases at J, leaving 19 bases unmatched. The CDR3 is 16 residues long. CDR3 coding DNA: TGTGCCAGTACCCCTGCGGGGACAGCAGCTGGAGATCCCCAGCATTTT. Its translation is CASTPAGTAAGDPQHF.

The rearrangement joins TRBV4-2 to TRBJ1-2; no reliable D call. The CDR3 consists of 15 residues. CDR1 LGHNA and CDR2 YNFKEQ come from the germline V gene. The ends were cut back, 0 bases at V and 4 bases at J, with 12 bases in the middle. The CDR3 region has the DNA TGTGCCAGCAGCCAAGAAGTCACAGCGAGCTATGGCTACACCTTC. Residues: CASSQEVTASYGYTF.

The V and J genes are TRBV7-8 and TRBJ2-3; D unclear. CDR1 is SGHVS, CDR2 FQNEAQ, per germline. The CDR3 runs to 14 residues. V dropped 2 bases and J dropped 0 bases, with 6 bases sitting between them. CDR3 region: CASSLSPSTDTQYF. CDR3 DNA sequence: TGTGCCAGCAGCTTATCTCCTAGCACAGATACGCAGTATTTT.

CDR3 nucleotides: TGTGCCAGCAGTTTAAAGGGGGGCTATGGCTACACCTTC. Residues: CASSLKGGYGYTF. The chain couples TRBV27 to TRBJ1-2, with D possibly TRBD1 on 6 matching bases. Germline V gene lookup returns CDR1 MNHEY and CDR2 SMNVEV (reference sequence). This CDR3 has 13 residues. Trimming removed 2 bases from V and 4 bases from J, with 8 bases in between.

The V call is TRBV27, the J call TRBJ2-7; D is perhaps TRBD2 (6 bases). This CDR3 comprises 14 residues. CDR1 is MNHEY and CDR2 is SMNVEV in the germline V gene (reference sequence). V lost 3 bases to trimming and J lost 2 bases, with 11 bases between them. The CDR3 nucleotides are TGTGCCAGCAGTTTCCGGGAGACTACCTACGAGCAGTACTTC. It encodes CASSFRETTYEQYF.

The chain carries TRBV5-6 and TRBJ1-4; 8 nucleotides align to TRBD1. The CDR3 loop spans 15 amino acids. In germline, CDR1 is SGHDT, CDR2 YYEEEE. The junction had 5 bases not matched to a gene; V was cut back by 0 bases and J by 7 bases. CDR3 protein: CASSLGGQEVEKLFF. The CDR3 DNA reads as TGTGCCAGCAGCTTGGGGGGACAGGAGGTTGAAAAACTGTTTTTT.

V usage is TRBV6-1 and J usage is TRBJ1-5; D is undetermined. Germline V gives CDR1 MNHNS, CDR2 SASEGT. CDR3 size: 14 residues. With 1 base removed from V and 4 bases from J, the gap between germline ends came to 8 bases. CDR3 amino acids: CASSEGGENQPQHF. The CDR3 DNA reads TGTGCCAGCAGTGAAGGCGGGGAAAATCAGCCCCAGCATTTT.

The rearrangement links TRBV4-2 to TRBJ1-3; 8 nucleotides match TRBD1. Germline V gives CDR1 LGHNA, CDR2 YNFKEQ. The ends lost 1 base at V and 1 base at J; junction bases unmatched: 6. The CDR3 consists of 17 residues. CDR3 loop: CASSQGDRFLSGNTIYF. The CDR3 coding sequence is TGTGCCAGCAGCCAAGGGGACAGGTTTCTATCTGGAAACACCATATATTTT.

The J gene is TRBJ1-5, the V gene TRBV15, with a weak D call TRBD1 (6 bases). There are 16 residues in the CDR3. Germline V lookup: CDR1 LNHNV, CDR2 YYDKDF (reference sequence). V was pared by 3 bases and J by 3 bases, with 15 bases between. Here the CDR3 reads CATSRGWTVDNQPQHF. The CDR3 DNA is TGTGCCACCAGCAGGGGCTGGACAGTGGACAATCAGCCCCAGCATTTT.

This rearrangement joins TRBV7-6 to TRBJ2-3; 7 nucleotides agree with TRBD2. After removal of 1 base from V and 3 bases from J, the junction contained 10 bases not matched to a gene. Germline loops: CDR1 SGHVS, CDR2 FNYEAQ. CDR3 length equals 17 residues. As DNA, the CDR3 is TGTGCCAGCAGCTTAGTGGCGGGCGGGAGTTATACAGATACGCAGTATTTT. It encodes CASSLVAGGSYTDTQYF.